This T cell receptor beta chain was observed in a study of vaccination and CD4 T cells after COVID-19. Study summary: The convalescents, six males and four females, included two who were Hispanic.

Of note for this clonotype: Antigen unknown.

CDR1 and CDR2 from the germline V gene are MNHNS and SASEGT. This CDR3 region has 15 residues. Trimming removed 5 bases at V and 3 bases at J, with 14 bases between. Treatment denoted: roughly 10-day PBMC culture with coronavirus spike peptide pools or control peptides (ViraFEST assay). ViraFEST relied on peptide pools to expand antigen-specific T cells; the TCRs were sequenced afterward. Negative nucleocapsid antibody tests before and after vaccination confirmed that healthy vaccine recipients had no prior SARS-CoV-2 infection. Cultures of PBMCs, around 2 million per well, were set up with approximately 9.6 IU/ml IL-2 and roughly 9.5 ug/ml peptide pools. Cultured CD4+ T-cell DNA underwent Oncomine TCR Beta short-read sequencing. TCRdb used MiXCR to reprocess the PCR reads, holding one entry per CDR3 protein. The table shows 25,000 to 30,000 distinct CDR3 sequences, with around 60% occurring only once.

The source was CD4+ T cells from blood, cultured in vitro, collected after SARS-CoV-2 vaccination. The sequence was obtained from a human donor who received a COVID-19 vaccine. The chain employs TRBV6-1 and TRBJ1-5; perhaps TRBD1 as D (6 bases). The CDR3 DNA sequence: TGTGCCAGCAGTCGCTCCAGGGGCTCCAATCAGCCCCAGCATTTT. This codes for CASSRSRGSNQPQHF.